This T cell receptor beta chain was recorded in a study of shared clonotypes between healthy human individuals. Study background: Used for every donor were three CD4 naive, three CD4 memory, two CD8 naive and one CD8 memory plate.

The CDR3 is 11 residues long. V lost 10 bases and J lost 0, with 4 bases in between. Germline V gene lookup returns CDR1 LNHDA and CDR2 SQIVND (reference sequence). Remarks on this clone: Its antigen is as yet unknown.

Study observations and caveats: Clonotypes shared by all four donors outscored non-shared clonotypes in generation probability.

Here immunoSEQ multiplex PCR was the method, and the copy in TCRdb shows in-frame clones only, minus some. The data show about 380,000 clones, roughly 96% seen once. The receptor comes from a man aged 30-40 years in good health. The gene calls are TRBV19 and TRBJ1-3; D is ambiguous. The material sequenced was memory CD8+ T cells sorted from blood. Subset here: CD45RO+ cells pooled with CCR7-negative TemRA cells. The CDR3 reads CATASGNTIYF. The CDR3 DNA reads as TGTGCCACCGCCTCTGGAAACACCATATATTTT.